Shown below are 28 T cell receptor beta chains from a single sample sequenced in a study of T cells in women clearing cervical HPV infection. Clones were read by immunoSEQ multiplex PCR, and TCRdb kept only the in-frame ones, dropping some. Recorded for this sample: about 35,000 clones. The material sequenced was blood buffy coat. All receptors come from a woman between 18 and 75 years old with a cervical HPV16 infection that either progressed to CIN3+ or cleared (not recorded which).

Turning to this clone: The read ends 3 residues shy of where the CDR3 ends; the end is completed using the germline J gene. V is TRBV7-9 and J is TRBJ1-2; no clear D gene. This CDR3 contains 15 residues. Germline assignment: CDR1 SEHNR and CDR2 FQNEAQ (reference sequence). Partial CDR3 DNA: TGTGCCAGCAGACCTACTAGCGGGGTCCCAGATACC. Its protein product is CASRPTSGVPDT. The full-length CDR3 reads as CASRPTSGVPDTYTF.

In regard to this clone: The CDR3 end lies 3 residues beyond the end of the read and is filled in from the germline J gene. V and J are TRBV5-1 and TRBJ2-3; 7 bases are shared with TRBD1. Germline V lookup: CDR1 SGHRS, CDR2 YFSETQ. The CDR3 totals 17 residues. V lost 4 bases and J lost 1; bases outside the gene matches: 12. The DNA read from the CDR3 is TGCGCCAGCAGCACACCGACAGGGCGGTATGGCACAGATACG. Its translation: CASSTPTGRYGTDT. The entire CDR3 reads CASSTPTGRYGTDTQYF.

A remark on this clone: The CDR3 end is not reached by the read, which stops 3 residues before it; the germline J gene fills it in. This rearrangement joins TRBV18 to TRBJ1-1, with 8 bases fitting TRBD1. V gave up 5 bases and J gave up 5 bases; unmatched junction bases: 10. This CDR3 has 15 residues. Germline assignment: CDR1 KGHSH and CDR2 LQKENI. CDR3 region: CASSSQTQGGTEAFF. The covered CDR3 bases are TGTGCCAGCTCAAGCCAAACACAGGGGGGGACTGAA.

In the case of this clone: Sequencing ends 3 residues short of the CDR3 end; the germline J gene provides the rest. The chain has TRBV18 and TRBJ1-3; 8 nucleotides agree with TRBD1. This CDR3 region has 16 residues. The J segment lost 0 bases and the V segment lost 3 bases, leaving 4 bases of the junction unmatched. CDR1 is KGHSH and CDR2 is LQKENI in the germline V gene. The part of the CDR3 DNA that was read is TGTGCCAGCTCACCCCAGGGGGCCAACTCTGGAAACACC. Translation: CASSPQGANSGNT. The CDR3, in full, reads CASSPQGANSGNTIYF.

With respect to this clone: The CDR3 end lies 3 residues beyond the end of the read and is filled in from the germline J gene. The chain carries TRBV11-2 and TRBJ1-3; no reliable D call. Germline V lookup: CDR1 SGHAT, CDR2 FQNNGV. There are 14 residues in the CDR3. The germline V and J ends were trimmed by 1 base and 4 bases, with 8 bases remaining between them. CDR3 protein: CASSLASVGNTIYF. The sequenced CDR3 bases are TGTGCCAGCAGCTTAGCTTCAGTCGGAAACACC.

Of note for this clone: From the germline J gene comes the end of the CDR3, since the read stops 3 residues before it. The chain carries TRBV7-8 and TRBJ2-3, with D possibly TRBD1 on 6 matching bases. This CDR3 region has 16 residues. Germline CDR1 and CDR2: SGHVS and FQNEAQ. V lost 2 bases and J lost 4, with 16 bases in between. The CDR3: CASSLRDTRGADTQYF. CDR3 bases read: TGTGCCAGCAGCTTAAGGGACACCCGAGGGGCAGATACG.

Concerning this clone itself: Read coverage stops 3 residues before the CDR3 terminus; the germline J gene supplies the remainder. This sequence joins TRBV20-1 and TRBJ2-1; 10 positions agree with TRBD2. CDR1 and CDR2 from the germline V gene are DFQATT and SNEGSKA (reference sequence). The CDR3 length is 16 residues. V lost 6 bases to trimming and J lost 5 bases; unmatched junction nucleotides: 13. Here the CDR3 reads CSAQAKLAGVNNEQFF. The CDR3 DNA, read in part, is TGCAGTGCCCAAGCAAAGCTAGCGGGGGTTAACAATGAG.

A remark on this clone: The CDR3 end falls 3 residues outside the read, so it is completed with the germline J gene. The rearrangement uses TRBV10-3 and TRBJ1-2; 11 positions match TRBD1. This CDR3 comprises 16 residues. Germline V gene data show CDR1 as ENHRY and CDR2 as SYGVKD. Incomplete CDR3 DNA: TGTGCCATCAGTGCTTACCTTCCGGGACAGGGGGGCGGC. It translates to CAISAYLPGQGGG. The full CDR3 reads CAISAYLPGQGGGYTF.

On this clone: With the read ending 3 residues before the CDR3 end, the germline J gene is used to fill in that end. The chain combines TRBV20-1 with TRBJ2-2; D is unclear. The germline V gene has CDR1 DFQATT and CDR2 SNEGSKA (reference sequence). The CDR3 is 12 residues long. Deletions cut 4 bases from V and 5 bases from J, with 8 bases between. The CDR3 sequence: CSANPRTGELFF. The sequenced CDR3 bases are TGCAGTGCTAATCCACGGACCGGGGAG.

About this clone: The CDR3 goes on 3 residues after the read ends, and that part is filled in from the germline J gene. V usage is TRBV30 and J usage is TRBJ1-2; D might be TRBD1 (5 bases). The germline CDR1 and CDR2 sequences are GTSNPN and SVGIG (reference sequence). The CDR3 runs 18 residues. The chain's CDR3 is CAWSRGMGGPSSYNDYTF. The CDR3 DNA, read in part, is TGTGCCTGGAGTCGTGGAATGGGGGGTCCTAGCTCCTACAATGAC.

Note on this clone: Read sequence stops 3 residues before the CDR3 end, and the germline J gene provides the missing end. J is TRBJ1-4 and V is TRBV27; D possibly corresponds to TRBD1 (6 bases). This CDR3 contains 15 residues. Germline V gene data show CDR1 as MNHEY and CDR2 as SMNVEV (reference sequence). Deletions cut 2 bases from V and 10 bases from J, with 17 bases between. CDR3 amino acids: CASSLESRGGGKLFF. The CDR3 DNA, read in part, is TGTGCCAGCAGTTTAGAAAGTAGGGGAGGGGGAAAA. Full variable domain (missing parts from reference TRBV27 and TRBJ1-4): EAQVTQNPRYLITVTGKKLTVTCSQNMNHEYMSWYRQDPGLGLRQIYYSMNVEVTDKGDVPEGYKVSRKEKRNFPLILESPSPNQTSLYFCASSLESRGGGKLFFGSGTQLSVL.

This chain's CDR3 is CASSSGADIQYF. The covered CDR3 bases are TGTGCCAGCTCATCAGGGGCGGACATT. The chain carries TRBV18 and TRBJ2-4, with D possibly being TRBD1 (6 bases). From the germline J gene comes the end of the CDR3, since the read stops 3 residues before it. This CDR3 has 12 residues. V lost 5 bases and J lost 8, with 10 bases in between. The germline gives CDR1 KGHSH, CDR2 LQKENI.

Remarks on this clone: The observed sequence ends 3 residues before the CDR3 terminus, with the missing tail filled in from the germline J gene. The gene calls are TRBV15 and TRBJ2-7; D unresolved. V lost 2 bases and J 2 bases, leaving 13 bases between the germline ends. The CDR3 extends over 15 amino acids. Looked up from germline, CDR1 is LNHNV and CDR2 is YYDKDF (reference sequence). The CDR3 reads CATSRPRYGPYEQYF. Partial CDR3 DNA: TGTGCCACCAGCAGACCCCGATATGGCCCCTACGAG.

Of note for this clone: The read terminates 3 residues ahead of where the CDR3 ends, so the germline J gene completes it. The chain recombines TRBV19 with TRBJ1-4, with 9 nucleotides matching TRBD1. The J segment lost 8 bases and the V segment lost 1 base, leaving 8 bases of the junction unmatched. There are 16 residues in the CDR3. In germline, CDR1 is LNHDA, CDR2 SQIVND (reference sequence). The CDR3 loop is CASSIVQGASTEKLFF. The covered CDR3 bases are TGTGCCAGTAGTATAGTACAGGGGGCATCCACGGAAAAA.

Concerning this clone: Coverage ceases 3 residues before the CDR3 finishes, and the germline J gene fills in the end. V and J are TRBV29-1 and TRBJ1-2, with 7 bases identical to TRBD1. Germline CDR1 and CDR2: SQVTM and ANQGSEA. This CDR3 is built from 14 residues. Germline trimming cut 5 bases from V and 4 bases from J; bases unmatched to any gene: 10. The covered CDR3 bases are TGCAGCGTTAGAGGACAGGTTGGGGGCTATGGC. It encodes CSVRGQVGGYG. The complete CDR3 reads CSVRGQVGGYGYTF.

About this clone: With the read ending 3 residues before the CDR3 end, the germline J gene is used to fill in that end. V usage is TRBV5-6 and J usage is TRBJ2-2, with D possibly TRBD2 on 5 matching bases. Per the germline V gene, CDR1 is SGHDT and CDR2 is YYEEEE. CDR3 size: 15 residues. The DNA read from the CDR3 is TGTGCCAGCAGCCGGTTCGGGGAGTATAATTCACCG. The encoded protein is CASSRFGEYNSP. The whole CDR3 reads CASSRFGEYNSPLFF. Variable domain in full (rest from reference TRBV5-6 and TRBJ2-2): DAGVTQSPTHLIKTRGQQVTLRCSPKSGHDTVSWYQQALGQGPQFIFQYYEEEERQRGNFPDRFSGHQFPNYSSELNVNALLLGDSALYLCASSRFGEYNSPLFFGEGSRLTVL.

As for this clone: Read coverage stops 3 residues before the CDR3 terminus; the germline J gene supplies the remainder. The chain links TRBV7-9 to TRBJ1-2; perhaps TRBD1 as D (6 bases). This CDR3 comprises 14 residues. Germline CDR1 SEHNR, CDR2 FQNEAQ (reference sequence). The CDR3 protein is CASSGLAGGYEYTF. The sequenced part of the CDR3 DNA is TGTGCCAGCAGCGGACTAGCGGGGGGCTACGAA.

In regard to this clone: Read coverage stops 3 residues before the CDR3 terminus; the germline J gene supplies the remainder. The V gene is TRBV6-1, the J gene TRBJ1-1; D possibly corresponds to TRBD1 (6 bases). This CDR3 is built from 18 residues. The germline V gene encodes CDR1 MNHNS and CDR2 SASEGT. With 0 bases removed from V and 2 bases from J, the gap between germline ends came to 19 bases. CDR3 amino acids: CASSEARGATSRNTEAFF. The DNA read from the CDR3 is TGTGCCAGCAGTGAAGCACGGGGGGCGACCTCGAGAAACACTGAA.

In the case of this clone: The read ends 3 residues early relative to the CDR3; the germline J gene fills the gap. The chain combines TRBV5-1 with TRBJ1-4; the match to TRBD1 covers 7 bases. After removal of 0 bases from V and 7 bases from J, the junction contained 9 bases not matched to a gene. This CDR3 has 16 residues. Germline V CDR1 and CDR2: SGHRS, YFSETQ. The sequenced CDR3 bases are TGCGCCAGCAGCTTGGCCCCCGGGACAGAAGTTGAAAAA. Translated, it gives CASSLAPGTEVEK. The complete CDR3 protein is CASSLAPGTEVEKLFF.

The part of the CDR3 DNA that was read is TGTGCCATCAGTGAGGTGGCTGTAATGAACACTGAA. Encoded protein: CAISEVAVMNTE. The full CDR3 is CAISEVAVMNTEAFF. This chain connects TRBV10-3 to TRBJ1-1; no reliable D call. With the read ending 3 residues before the CDR3 end, the germline J gene is used to fill in that end. Germline CDR1 is ENHRY and CDR2 is SYGVKD. This CDR3 comprises 15 residues. The V end was cut by 2 bases, the J end by 0 bases, with 10 bases between.

In the case of this clone: Additional DNA sequences in this sample encode the identical CDR3. The CDR3 here is CASSLNEAYEQYF. The part of the CDR3 DNA that was read is TGTGCCAGCAGCTTAAACGAGGCTTACGAG. The chain employs TRBV7-2 and TRBJ2-7; D is unclear. The missing CDR3 end, 3 residues past where the read stops, is filled in from the germline J gene. The V gene lost 2 bases and the J gene lost 4 bases, with 9 bases spanning the gap. This CDR3 has 13 residues. Looked up from germline, CDR1 is SGHTA and CDR2 is FQGNSA. Looking up the rest from reference TRBV7-2 and TRBJ2-7 gives the full variable domain: GAGVSQSPSNKVTEKGKDVELRCDPISGHTALYWYRQSLGQGLEFLIYFQGNSAPDKSGLPSDRFSAERTGGSVSTLTIQRTQQEDSAVYLCASSLNEAYEQYFGPGTRLTVT.

As for this clone: The missing CDR3 end, 3 residues past where the read stops, is filled in from the germline J gene. This chain connects TRBV20-1 to TRBJ2-2, with 7 bases matching TRBD1. The CDR3 loop spans 12 amino acids. Germline-derived CDR1 and CDR2 are DFQATT and SNEGSKA (reference sequence). J lost 10 bases, V lost 3 bases, and 5 bases had no gene match. The DNA read from the CDR3 is TGCAGTGCTAGTCGACAGGGCCAGGAG. Encoded protein: CSASRQGQE. The CDR3 in full is CSASRQGQELFF.

As for this clone: Read data end 3 residues before the CDR3 end; the end is taken from the germline J gene. The gene calls are TRBV5-1 and TRBJ1-1; possibly TRBD1 for D (5 bases). The germline CDR1 and CDR2 sequences are SGHRS and YFSETQ. This CDR3 contains 15 residues. V was shortened by 1 base and J by 2 bases, with 12 bases between the two germline ends. CDR3 bases read: TGCGCCAGCAGCTTGAGTCCGGGGGGTAACACTGAA. Amino acids: CASSLSPGGNTE. The entire CDR3 is CASSLSPGGNTEAFF. Based on the CDR3 plus reference TRBV5-1 and TRBJ1-1, the full variable domain is KAGVTQTPRYLIKTRGQQVTLSCSPISGHRSVSWYQQTPGQGLQFLFEYFSETQRNKGNFPGRFSGRQFSNSRSEMNVSTLELGDSALYLCASSLSPGGNTEAFFGQGTRLTVV.

With respect to this clone: The CDR3 end is not reached by the read, which stops 3 residues before it; the germline J gene fills it in. The chain links TRBV7-9 to TRBJ1-2, with D maybe TRBD1 (5 bases). Germline values: CDR1 SEHNR, CDR2 FQNEAQ (reference sequence). This CDR3 has 14 residues. The sequenced CDR3 bases are TGTGCCAGCAGCCCCCGGAATGGGGCGGACGAC. Translating it yields CASSPRNGADD. The CDR3 in its entirety is CASSPRNGADDYTF.

The sequenced part of the CDR3 DNA is TGTGCCAGTAGTATCAGACAGGCCGTTGGGGGC. It is translated as CASSIRQAVGG. The entire CDR3 reads CASSIRQAVGGYTF. This chain uses TRBV19 with TRBJ1-2; possibly TRBD1 for D (6 bases). The CDR3 end lies 3 residues beyond the end of the read and is filled in from the germline J gene. This CDR3 is 14 amino acids long. The germline V gene encodes CDR1 LNHDA and CDR2 SQIVND (reference sequence).

This clone is deemed hyperexpanded by its frequency. The CDR3 end falls 3 residues outside the read, so it is completed with the germline J gene. The rearrangement joins TRBV29-1 to TRBJ2-5; D remains unclear. Trimming cost V 3 bases and J 3 bases, with 23 bases left between them. Germline V gives CDR1 SQVTM, CDR2 ANQGSEA. This CDR3 is built from 17 residues. The part of the CDR3 DNA that was read is TGCAGCGTTGAGGATCCTAGTCCACCTGCCGCGAAAGAGACC. The encoded protein is CSVEDPSPPAAKET. The full CDR3 is CSVEDPSPPAAKETQYF.

Comment on this clone: The sequenced fragment ends 3 residues before the CDR3 boundary, so the rest is inferred from the germline J gene. This chain connects TRBV19 to TRBJ1-5, with 8 positions matching TRBD1. Germline CDR1 is LNHDA and CDR2 is SQIVND (reference sequence). J lost 7 bases, V lost 1 base, and 6 bases had no gene match. The CDR3 spans 15 residues. The CDR3 sequence is CASSIGSGGGQPQHF. CDR3 DNA, as far as it was read: TGTGCCAGTAGTATAGGATCAGGGGGCGGGCAGCCC.

A remark on this clone: Read coverage stops 3 residues before the CDR3 terminus; the germline J gene supplies the remainder. The chain has TRBV7-3 and TRBJ2-2; TRBD1 agrees at 7 bases. CDR1 is SGHTA, CDR2 FQGTGA, per germline. The ends lost 9 bases at V and 0 bases at J; junction bases unmatched: 4. CDR3 length: 14 residues. CDR3 amino acids: CASQTGTNTGELFF. The CDR3 DNA, read in part, is TGTGCCAGTCAGACAGGGACGAACACCGGGGAG. Combining the CDR3 with reference TRBV7-3 and TRBJ2-2 gives the whole variable domain GAGVSQTPSNKVTEKGKYVELRCDPISGHTALYWYRQSLGQGPEFLIYFQGTGAADDSGLPNDRFFAVRPEGSVSTLKIQRTERGDSAVYLCASQTGTNTGELFFGEGSRLTVL.